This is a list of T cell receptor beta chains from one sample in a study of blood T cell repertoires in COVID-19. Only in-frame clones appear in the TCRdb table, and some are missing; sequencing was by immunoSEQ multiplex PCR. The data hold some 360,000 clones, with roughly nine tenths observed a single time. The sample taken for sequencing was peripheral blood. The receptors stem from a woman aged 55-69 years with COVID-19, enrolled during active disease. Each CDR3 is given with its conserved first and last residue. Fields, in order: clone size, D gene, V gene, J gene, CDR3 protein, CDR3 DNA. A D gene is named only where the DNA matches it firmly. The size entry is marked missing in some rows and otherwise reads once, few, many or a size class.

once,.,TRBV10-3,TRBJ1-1,CAISDMNTEAFF,TGTGCCATCAGTGACATGAACACTGAAGCTTTCTTT
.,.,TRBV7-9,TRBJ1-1,CASSLGAMNTEAFF,TGTGCCAGCAGCTTGGGGGCCATGAACACTGAAGCTTTCTTT
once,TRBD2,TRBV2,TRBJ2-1,CASTRGGITYNEQFF,TGTGCCAGCACCCGCGGGGGGATCACCTACAATGAGCAGTTCTTC
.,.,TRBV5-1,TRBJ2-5,CASSLGGAGQETQYF,TGCGCCAGCAGCTTAGGGGGGGCCGGACAAGAGACCCAGTACTTC
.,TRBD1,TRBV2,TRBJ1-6,CASEYQGTVNSPLHF,TGTGCCAGCGAATATCAAGGGACAGTGAATTCACCCCTCCACTTT
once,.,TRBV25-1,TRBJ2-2,CASSPHGGRGTGELFF,TGTGCCAGCAGTCCCCACGGGGGGCGGGGCACCGGGGAGCTGTTTTTT
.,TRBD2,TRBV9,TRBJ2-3,CASALGGVSTDTQYF,TGTGCCAGCGCACTGGGGGGGGTAAGCACAGATACGCAGTATTTT
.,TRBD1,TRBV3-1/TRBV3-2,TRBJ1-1,CASSPRTGGWNTEAFF,TGTGCCAGCAGCCCCCGGACAGGGGGTTGGAACACTGAAGCTTTCTTT
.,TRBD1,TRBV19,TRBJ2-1,CASQQGGNSYNEQFF,TGTGCCAGTCAACAGGGGGGAAATTCCTACAATGAGCAGTTCTTC
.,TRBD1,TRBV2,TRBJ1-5,CASRGSWGTGINQPQHF,TGTGCCAGCAGAGGGTCGTGGGGGACAGGGATCAATCAGCCCCAGCATTTT
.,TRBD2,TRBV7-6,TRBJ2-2,CASSPLPPRAGKDTGELFF,TGTGCCAGCAGCCCGCTGCCGCCCAGAGCGGGGAAGGACACCGGGGAGCTGTTTTTT
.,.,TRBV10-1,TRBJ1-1,CASSESLAVNTEAFF,TGCGCCAGCAGTGAGAGTTTGGCGGTGAACACTGAAGCTTTCTTT
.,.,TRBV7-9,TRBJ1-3,CASSLGGKSGNTIYF,TGTGCCAGCAGCTTAGGAGGTAAATCTGGAAACACCATATATTTT
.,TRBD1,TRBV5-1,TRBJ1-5,CASSFGQGAGQPQHF,TGCGCCAGCAGCTTCGGACAGGGGGCAGGTCAGCCCCAGCATTTT
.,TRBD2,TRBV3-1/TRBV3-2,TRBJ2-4,CASSRSGGGNIQYF,TGTGCCAGCAGTCGTAGCGGGGGGGGAAACATTCAGTACTTC
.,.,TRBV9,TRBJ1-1,CASSVGQGTMNTEAFF,TGTGCCAGCAGCGTAGGGCAGGGCACAATGAACACTGAAGCTTTCTTT
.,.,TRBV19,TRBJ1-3,CASSIGRKSGNTIYF,TGTGCCAGTAGTATAGGGAGGAAGTCTGGAAACACCATATATTTT
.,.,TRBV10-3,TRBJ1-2,CAISESGQNYGYTF,TGTGCCATCAGTGAGTCTGGGCAGAACTATGGCTACACCTTC
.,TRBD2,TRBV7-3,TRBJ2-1,CASSLSLAGGNEQFF,TGTGCCAGCAGCTTAAGTCTAGCGGGGGGCAATGAGCAGTTCTTC
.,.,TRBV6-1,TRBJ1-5,CASSEATGNQPQHF,TGTGCCAGCAGTGAAGCGACGGGAAATCAGCCCCAGCATTTT
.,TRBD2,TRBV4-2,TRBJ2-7,CASSQGGPGLVTEQYF,TGTGCCAGCAGCCAAGGAGGGCCGGGACTAGTCACCGAGCAGTACTTC
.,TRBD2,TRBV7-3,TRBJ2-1,CASSPRGVAGGQGEQFF,TGTGCCAGCAGCCCAAGGGGAGTAGCGGGGGGGCAAGGTGAGCAGTTCTTC
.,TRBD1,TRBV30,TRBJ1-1,CAWSQGARDTEAFF,TGTGCCTGGAGCCAGGGGGCTCGGGACACTGAAGCTTTCTTT
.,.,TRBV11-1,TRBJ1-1,CASKPGTPNTEAFF,TGTGCCAGCAAACCCGGGACACCGAACACTGAAGCTTTCTTT
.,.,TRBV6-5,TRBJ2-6,CASSPTGANVLTF,TGTGCCAGCAGCCCAACTGGGGCCAACGTCCTGACTTTC
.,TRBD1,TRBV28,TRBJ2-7,CASKPGQGRSYEQYF,TGTGCCAGCAAGCCCGGACAGGGGCGCTCCTACGAGCAGTACTTC
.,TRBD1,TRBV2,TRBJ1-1,CASSLGQENLEAFF,TGTGCCAGCAGTCTCGGACAGGAAAATCTCGAAGCTTTCTTT
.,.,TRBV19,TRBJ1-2,CASSIVQGNYGYTF,TGTGCCAGTAGTATAGTGCAGGGGAACTATGGCTACACCTTC
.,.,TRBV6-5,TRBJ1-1,CASSQGRGTEAFF,TGTGCCAGCAGCCAAGGGAGAGGCACTGAAGCTTTCTTT
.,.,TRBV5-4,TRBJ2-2,CASTAGRAGELFF,TGTGCCAGCACCGCGGGGCGGGCAGGGGAGCTGTTTTTT
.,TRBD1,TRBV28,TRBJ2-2,CAFGQGVTGELFF,TGTGCCTTTGGACAGGGAGTCACCGGGGAGCTGTTTTTT